This TCR beta chain originates from a study of tumor-infiltrating lymphocytes in primary liver carcinoma. General observations from the study: In tumor-adjacent and tumor-blood pairs, overlap was lower than in tumor region pairs.

To note about this clonotype: What it binds is not known. The junction differs from germline at one of its ends, possibly a read error.

The CDR3 consists of 13 residues. Germline assignment: CDR1 SGHAT and CDR2 FQNNGV. Germline DNA was extracted too, while blood RNA derived from unsorted whole blood. The authors made TCR beta cDNA from about 500 ng total RNA with a constant-region primer. Library construction for TCR beta comprised three nested multiplex PCR rounds performed with slightly modified ARM-PCR. For approximately 10 cycles apiece, the opening two PCR rounds ran with TRBV1-TRBV30 forward primers and a C-beta reverse primer. TCRdb ran MiXCR on the multiplex PCR reads and lists one entry per CDR3 protein. The sample contains nearly 200,000 distinct CDR3 sequences, roughly 61% of which appear only once.

This chain joins TRBV11-2 and TRBJ2-7, with D unclear. The TCR comes from a woman aged 60-75 years with primary liver carcinoma and hepatitis B virus infection. Sequenced sample: peripheral blood. DNA of the CDR3: TGTACCAGCAGCACCGACGGCTCCTACGAGCAGTACTTC. This translates into CTSSTDGSYEQYF.